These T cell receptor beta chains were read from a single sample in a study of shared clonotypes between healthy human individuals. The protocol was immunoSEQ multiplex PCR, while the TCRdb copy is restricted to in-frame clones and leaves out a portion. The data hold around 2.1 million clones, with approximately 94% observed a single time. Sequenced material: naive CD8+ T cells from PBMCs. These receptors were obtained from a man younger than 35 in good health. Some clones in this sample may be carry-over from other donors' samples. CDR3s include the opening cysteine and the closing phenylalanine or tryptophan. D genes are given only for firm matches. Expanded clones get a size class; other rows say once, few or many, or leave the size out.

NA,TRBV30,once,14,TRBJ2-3,CAWALAVSTDTQYF,TGTGCCTGGGCCCTGGCGGTGAGCACAGATACGCAGTATTTT
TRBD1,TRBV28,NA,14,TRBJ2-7,CASSYGQGTGEQYF,TGTGCCAGCAGTTATGGACAGGGGACCGGAGAGCAGTACTTC
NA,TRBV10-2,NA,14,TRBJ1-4,CASSSVGRAEKLFF,TGCGCCAGCAGCTCTGTGGGGCGTGCGGAAAAACTGTTTTTT
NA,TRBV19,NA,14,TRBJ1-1,CASSPDWTPTEAFF,TGTGCCAGTAGTCCGGACTGGACCCCCACTGAAGCTTTCTTT
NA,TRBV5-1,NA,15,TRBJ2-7,CASTEDSRGVYEQYF,TGCGCCAGCACCGAGGACAGCCGAGGGGTCTACGAGCAGTACTTC
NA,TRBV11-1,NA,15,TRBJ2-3,CASSMRAASTDTQYF,TGTGCCAGCAGCATGCGGGCAGCTAGCACAGATACGCAGTATTTT
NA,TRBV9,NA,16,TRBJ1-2,CASSVATYGGTYGYTF,TGTGCCAGCAGCGTAGCTACTTATGGGGGAACCTATGGCTACACCTTC
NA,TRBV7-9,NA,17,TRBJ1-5,CASSPEGGSVSNQPQHF,TGTGCCAGCAGCCCAGAGGGGGGGTCCGTTAGCAATCAGCCCCAGCATTTT
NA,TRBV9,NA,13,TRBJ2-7,CASSPPTQYEQYF,TGTGCCAGCAGCCCCCCGACCCAATACGAGCAGTACTTC
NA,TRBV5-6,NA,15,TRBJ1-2,CASSLVGVGNYGYTF,TGTGCCAGCAGCTTGGTTGGGGTGGGCAACTATGGCTACACCTTC
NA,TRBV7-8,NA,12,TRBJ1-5,CASSYVNQPQHF,TGTGCCAGCAGCTATGTCAATCAGCCCCAGCATTTT
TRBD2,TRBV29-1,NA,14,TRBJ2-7,CSVRLAGLSYEQYF,TGCAGCGTTCGCCTAGCGGGATTATCCTACGAGCAGTACTTC
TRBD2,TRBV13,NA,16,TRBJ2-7,CASSLGGGRSKYEQYF,TGTGCCAGCAGCTTAGGAGGCGGGAGGTCCAAATACGAGCAGTACTTC
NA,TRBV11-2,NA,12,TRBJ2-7,CASSWTSYEQYF,TGTGCCAGCTCCTGGACCTCCTACGAGCAGTACTTC
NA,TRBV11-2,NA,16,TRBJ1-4,CASSLVAGVPNEKLFF,TGTGCCAGCAGCTTAGTAGCGGGGGTCCCTAATGAAAAACTGTTTTTT
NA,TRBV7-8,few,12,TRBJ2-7,CASSLEVHEQYF,TGTGCCAGCAGCTTAGAAGTCCACGAGCAGTACTTC
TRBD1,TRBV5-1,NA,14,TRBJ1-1,CASSLVQGDTEAFF,TGCGCCAGCAGCTTGGTACAGGGGGACACTGAAGCTTTCTTT
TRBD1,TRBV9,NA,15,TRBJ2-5,CASSVFGTGEETQYF,TGTGCCAGCAGCGTATTCGGGACAGGGGAAGAGACCCAGTACTTC
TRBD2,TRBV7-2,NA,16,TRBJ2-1,CASSLLAGPSYNEQFF,TGTGCCAGCAGCTTATTAGCGGGCCCCTCCTACAATGAGCAGTTCTTC
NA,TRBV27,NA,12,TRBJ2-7,CASSQGPYEQYF,TGTGCCAGCAGCCAGGGACCCTACGAGCAGTACTTC
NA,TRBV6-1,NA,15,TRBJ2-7,CASSEFRQGGLEQYF,TGTGCCAGCAGTGAATTTAGACAGGGAGGACTCGAGCAGTACTTC
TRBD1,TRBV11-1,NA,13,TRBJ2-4,CASSLGTVNIQYF,TGTGCCAGCAGCCTCGGGACAGTAAACATTCAGTACTTC
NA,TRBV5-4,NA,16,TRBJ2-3,CASTPANLAGTDTQYF,TGTGCCAGCACCCCCGCGAATCTTGCGGGCACAGATACGCAGTATTTT
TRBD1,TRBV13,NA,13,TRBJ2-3,CASSLDRVITQYF,TGTGCCAGCAGCTTGGACAGGGTCATAACGCAGTATTTT
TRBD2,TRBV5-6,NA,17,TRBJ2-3,CASSRTGTSGYTDTQYF,TGTGCCAGCAGCCGGACCGGGACTAGCGGATACACAGATACGCAGTATTTT
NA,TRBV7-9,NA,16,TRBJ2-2,CASSQGEVLTTGELFF,TGTGCCAGCAGCCAAGGAGAGGTCCTTACTACCGGGGAGCTGTTTTTT
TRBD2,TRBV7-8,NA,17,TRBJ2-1,CASSLDRLAGEVNEQFF,TGTGCCAGCAGCTTAGATCGTCTAGCGGGAGAGGTAAATGAGCAGTTCTTC
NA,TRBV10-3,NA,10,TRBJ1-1,CAMGDTEAFF,TGTGCCATGGGTGACACTGAAGCTTTCTTT
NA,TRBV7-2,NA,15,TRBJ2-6,CASSLLSGGANVLTF,TGTGCCAGCAGCTTATTGTCCGGTGGGGCCAACGTCCTGACTTTC
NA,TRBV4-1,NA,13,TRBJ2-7,CASSQRRTYEQYF,TGCGCCAGCAGCCAAAGGCGGACCTACGAGCAGTACTTC
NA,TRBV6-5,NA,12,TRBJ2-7,CASSYPSYEQYF,TGTGCCAGCAGTTACCCTAGCTACGAGCAGTACTTC
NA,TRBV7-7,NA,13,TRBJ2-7,CASSQTLRSEQYF,TGTGCCAGCAGCCAAACCCTTAGGAGCGAGCAGTACTTC
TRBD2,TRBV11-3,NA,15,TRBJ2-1,CASSSPASGSNEQFF,TGTGCCAGCAGCTCCCCGGCTAGCGGGAGTAATGAGCAGTTCTTC
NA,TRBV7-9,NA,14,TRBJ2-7,CASSFKDTQWQQYF,TGTGCCAGCAGCTTTAAGGACACCCAGTGGCAGCAGTACTTC
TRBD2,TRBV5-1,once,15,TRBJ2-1,CASSLESSGYNEQFF,TGCGCCAGCAGCTTGGAATCTAGCGGTTACAATGAGCAGTTCTTC
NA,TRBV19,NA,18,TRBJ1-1,CASSITPPGREMNTEAFF,TGTGCCAGTAGTATAACCCCTCCCGGCCGGGAGATGAACACTGAAGCTTTCTTT
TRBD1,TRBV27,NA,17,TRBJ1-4,CASSSQIVTGRNEKLFF,TGTGCCAGCAGTTCCCAAATCGTGACAGGGAGGAATGAAAAACTGTTTTTT
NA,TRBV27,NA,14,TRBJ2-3,CASRTESSTDTQYF,TGTGCCAGCCGGACAGAGTCTAGCACAGATACGCAGTATTTT
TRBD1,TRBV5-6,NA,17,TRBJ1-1,CASSKGPGTVANTEAFF,TGTGCCAGCAGTAAGGGTCCCGGGACAGTCGCGAACACTGAAGCTTTCTTT
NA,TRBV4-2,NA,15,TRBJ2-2,CASSFPEDSTGELFF,TGTGCCAGCAGCTTTCCGGAGGACTCCACCGGGGAGCTGTTTTTT
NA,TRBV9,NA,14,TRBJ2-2,CASSVEWGTGELFF,TGTGCCAGCAGCGTCGAGTGGGGAACCGGGGAGCTGTTTTTT
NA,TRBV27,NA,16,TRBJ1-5,CASSFRLGGGNQPQHF,TGTGCCAGCAGTTTCCGCCTAGGAGGTGGCAATCAGCCCCAGCATTTT
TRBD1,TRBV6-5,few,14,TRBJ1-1,CASSPGTGNTEAFF,TGTGCCAGCAGCCCCGGGACAGGGAACACTGAAGCTTTCTTT
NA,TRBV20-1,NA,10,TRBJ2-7,CSAAGSEQYF,TGCAGTGCCGCCGGGAGCGAGCAGTACTTC
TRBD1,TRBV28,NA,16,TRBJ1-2,CASSKQGELRNYGYTF,TGTGCCAGCAGTAAACAGGGGGAGCTTAGGAACTATGGCTACACCTTC
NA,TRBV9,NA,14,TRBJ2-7,CASSLTEGVREQYF,TGTGCCAGCAGCCTAACTGAGGGGGTACGGGAGCAGTACTTC
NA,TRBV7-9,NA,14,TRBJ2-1,CASSLGSGWNEQFF,TGTGCCAGCAGCTTAGGGTCAGGTTGGAATGAGCAGTTCTTC
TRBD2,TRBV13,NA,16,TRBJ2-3,CASSLDAAGGADTQYF,TGTGCCAGCAGCTTAGATGCGGCGGGAGGCGCAGATACGCAGTATTTT
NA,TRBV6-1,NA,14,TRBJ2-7,CASSAGTRTYEQYF,TGTGCCAGCAGTGCCGGGACACGGACCTACGAGCAGTACTTC
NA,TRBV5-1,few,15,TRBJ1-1,CASSLGPELGAEAFF,TGCGCCAGCAGCTTGGGTCCCGAACTAGGGGCTGAAGCTTTCTTT
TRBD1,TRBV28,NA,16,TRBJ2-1,CASSLRGTGGWNEQFF,TGTGCCAGCAGTTTAAGGGGGACAGGGGGGTGGAATGAGCAGTTCTTC